The 24 T cell receptor beta chains below all came from one sample that was sequenced in a study of blood T cell repertoires in COVID-19. Clones were read by immunoSEQ multiplex PCR, and TCRdb kept only the in-frame ones, dropping some. The table includes approximately 50,000 clones, 85% detected once. Specimen: peripheral blood. The origin of the receptors is a human donor in a cohort sampled during active COVID-19.

This rearrangement joins TRBV11-2 to TRBJ2-2; D is undetermined. The CDR3 covers 14 residues. CDR1 and CDR2 (germline): SGHAT, FQNNGV. Between the trimmed V and J ends, which lost 6 bases and 4 bases, there was a span of 12 bases. The CDR3: CASRSMQATGELFF. The CDR3, as DNA: TGTGCCAGCAGGTCGATGCAGGCCACCGGGGAGCTGTTTTTT.

The V and J genes are TRBV10-3 and TRBJ2-7; a possible D gene is TRBD2 (6 bases). The CDR3 loop spans 12 amino acids. CDR1 is ENHRY and CDR2 is SYGVKD in the germline V gene. V was clipped by 7 bases and J by 0 bases, with 7 bases between them. The CDR3 bases are TGTGCCATCACGGGGGACTCCTACGAGCAGTACTTC. Amino acid sequence: CAITGDSYEQYF.

This clone has a single count. Here the CDR3 reads CAWDNNEAGQETQYF. CDR3 sequence (DNA): TGTGCCTGGGACAACAATGAGGCGGGGCAAGAGACCCAGTACTTC. This chain connects TRBV30 to TRBJ2-5, with D possibly matching TRBD2 (6 bases). The germline V gene has CDR1 GTSNPN and CDR2 SVGIG (reference sequence). V shed 5 bases and J shed 2 bases, with 18 bases lying between them. The CDR3 runs to 15 residues.

J is TRBJ2-7 and V is TRBV18; TRBD2 is a possible D gene (5 bases). V was trimmed by 2 bases and J by 6 bases, leaving 11 bases between them. This CDR3 spans 13 amino acids. Germline V lookup: CDR1 KGHSH, CDR2 LQKENI. In DNA, the CDR3 is TGTGCCAGCTCACCATCCGGGATCGGCGAGCAGTACTTC. Its translation: CASSPSGIGEQYF.

V and J are TRBV2 and TRBJ2-2; a weak D match, TRBD1 (5 bases). The germline V gene encodes CDR1 SNHLY and CDR2 FYNNEI. Trimming left V 3 bases short and J 9 bases short, with 11 bases between. CDR3 length: 13 amino acids. CDR3 nucleotides: TGTGCCAGCAGTGAGGATCAGGGCCGGGAGCTGTTTTTT. Translated, it gives CASSEDQGRELFF.

The CDR3 bases are TGTGCCAGCACGCGGGACAGGGATTCGGTCTACACCTTC. Translating gives CASTRDRDSVYTF. The chain employs TRBV27 and TRBJ1-2, with 9 bases matching TRBD1. Germline CDR1 is MNHEY and CDR2 is SMNVEV (reference sequence). V lost 7 bases to trimming and J lost 10 bases; unmatched junction nucleotides: 10. The CDR3 covers 13 residues.

This chain joins TRBV19 and TRBJ2-3, with 7 bases fitting TRBD2. This CDR3 contains 14 residues. V was pared by 3 bases and J by 4 bases, with 4 bases of the junction left unmatched. From germline, CDR1 is LNHDA and CDR2 SQIVND (reference sequence). CDR3 residues: CASSIGAGADTQYF. The DNA for the CDR3 is TGTGCCAGTAGTATCGGCGCGGGAGCAGATACGCAGTATTTT.

V usage is TRBV6-6 and J usage is TRBJ1-2, with 7 nucleotides matching TRBD1. The CDR3 covers 16 residues. The trim removed 1 base at V and 5 bases at J, leaving 10 bases unmatched. In germline, CDR1 is MNHNY, CDR2 SVGAGI (reference sequence). The CDR3 sequence is CASSYYGANRGYGYTF. CDR3 coding DNA: TGTGCCAGCAGTTACTACGGGGCTAACAGGGGTTATGGCTACACCTTC.

The chain links TRBV15 to TRBJ1-3, with D possibly TRBD1 on 6 matching bases. V lost 1 base, J lost 0 bases, and 10 bases lay in between. The CDR3 covers 16 residues. The V gene's germline CDR1 is LNHNV and CDR2 YYDKDF (reference sequence). This CDR3 is CATSRGGHLSGNTIYF. CDR3 sequence (DNA): TGTGCCACCAGCAGAGGGGGACACCTCTCTGGAAACACCATATATTTT.

The chain combines TRBV3-1 (or the pseudogene TRBV3-2) with TRBJ2-5; 7 bases map to TRBD2. The V gene's germline CDR1 is LGHDT and CDR2 YNNKEL (reference sequence). The CDR3 length is 16 residues. V trimming: 0 bases; J trimming: 1 base; junction bases outside the gene matches: 5. As DNA, the CDR3 is TGTGCCAGCAGCCAAGATCTACTAGCGACCCAAGAGACCCAGTACTTC. Its protein is CASSQDLLATQETQYF.

J is TRBJ2-2 and V is TRBV28; 9 nucleotides match TRBD1. CDR3 length: 15 amino acids. With 1 base clipped from V and 7 bases from J, the junction kept 4 bases outside the gene matches. CDR1 is MDHEN and CDR2 is SYDVKM in the germline V gene. The CDR3 DNA reads TGTGCCAGCAGTTTATCCGGACAGGGGTACGGGGAGCTGTTTTTT. It specifies CASSLSGQGYGELFF.

J is TRBJ2-4 and V is TRBV4-3; TRBD2 agrees at 16 bases. The CDR3 covers 16 residues. J gave up 5 bases and V 3 bases, and 1 base lay outside the gene matches. Germline V CDR1 and CDR2: LGHNA, YSLEER. CDR3: CASSQGLAGGENIQYF. Here the CDR3 DNA reads TGCGCCAGCAGCCAGGGACTAGCGGGAGGGGAAAACATTCAGTACTTC.

The V gene is TRBV30, the J gene TRBJ2-5, with TRBD2 matching over 10 bases. CDR1 GTSNPN and CDR2 SVGIG come from the germline V gene (reference sequence). The CDR3 sequence is 14 residues long. V trimming: 4 bases; J trimming: 6 bases; junction bases outside the gene matches: 8. Written as DNA, the CDR3 is TGTGCCTGGACGCGGGCTAGCGGGAGAAAGACCCAGTACTTC. Amino acid sequence: CAWTRASGRKTQYF. Complete variable domain (other parts from reference TRBV30 and TRBJ2-5): SQTIHQWPATLVQPVGSPLSLECTVEGTSNPNLYWYRQAAGRGLQLLFYSVGIGQISSEVPQNLSASRPQDRQFILSSKKLLLSDSGFYLCAWTRASGRKTQYFGPGTRLLVL.

This rearrangement joins TRBV7-9 to TRBJ1-2; tentatively, D is TRBD1 (5 bases). Germline CDR1 SEHNR, CDR2 FQNEAQ (reference sequence). Trimming removed 11 bases from V and 5 bases from J, with 24 bases in between. The CDR3 is 15 residues long. DNA of the CDR3: TGTGCCCCCCGGGGGAGACTCCTCTTGTGGTATGGCTACACCTTC. Encoded protein: CAPRGRLLLWYGYTF. The full variable domain, in which reference TRBV7-9 and TRBJ1-2 provide the parts outside the CDR3, is DTGVSQNPRHKITKRGQNVTFRCDPISEHNRLYWYRQTLGQGPEFLTYFQNEAQLEKSRLLSDRFSAERPKGSFSTLEIQRTEQGDSAMYLCAPRGRLLLWYGYTFGSGTRLTVV.

This sequence joins TRBV12-3 or TRBV12-4 and TRBJ2-7; the D is unclear. V was cut by 6 bases and J by 6 bases, with 15 bases left in between. This CDR3 contains 13 residues. CDR3 in amino acids: CASSRRHSGEQYF. The CDR3 nucleotides read TGTGCCAGCAGCCGCCGACATTCAGGCGAGCAGTACTTC.

The chain recombines TRBV28 with TRBJ2-6; the D gene is possibly TRBD1 (6 bases). Trimming pared 4 bases from V and 2 bases from J, leaving 9 bases between. Germline-derived CDR1 and CDR2 are MDHEN and SYDVKM. This CDR3 region has 15 residues. CDR3 DNA sequence: TGTGCCAGCAGTTCAACAGGGACTGGGGCCAACGTCCTGACTTTC. It specifies CASSSTGTGANVLTF.

The chain recombines TRBV19 with TRBJ2-1, with 8 bases fitting TRBD2. CDR1 LNHDA and CDR2 SQIVND come from the germline V gene (reference sequence). J lost 2 bases, V lost 8 bases, and 14 bases had no gene match. The CDR3 covers 17 residues. In DNA form, the CDR3 reads TGTGCCAGTTCTGGGGCGAGCGGGAGTAGAACCTACAATGAGCAGTTCTTC. The encoded protein is CASSGASGSRTYNEQFF.

The chain couples TRBV28 to TRBJ2-4; 10 bases map to TRBD1. Germline V CDR1 and CDR2: MDHEN, SYDVKM. The CDR3 is 14 amino acids. The junction had 5 bases not matched to a gene; V was cut back by 5 bases and J by 7 bases. The CDR3 DNA reads as TGTGCCAGCAGTATCATGGACAGGGGGAACATTCAGTACTTC. Encoded protein: CASSIMDRGNIQYF.

The chain recombines TRBV19 with TRBJ2-7, with 11 bases matching TRBD1. V shed 4 bases and J 6 bases; nucleotides not matched to a gene: 5. The CDR3 length is 14 residues. The germline CDR1 and CDR2 sequences are LNHDA and SQIVND (reference sequence). The CDR3 DNA follows: TGTGCCAGTAGTAAGGACAGGGGGCCTCTCGAGCAGTACTTC. Translating gives CASSKDRGPLEQYF.

The V call is TRBV5-5, the J call TRBJ2-5; TRBD2 aligns across 7 bases. Trimming removed 3 bases from V and 1 base from J; junction bases left unmatched: 12. Per germline, CDR1 SGHKS and CDR2 YYEKEE (reference sequence). The CDR3 consists of 17 residues. CDR3 sequence: CASSSVILAGFQETQYF. The CDR3 bases are TGTGCCAGCAGCTCGGTTATATTAGCGGGCTTCCAAGAGACCCAGTACTTC.

The V gene is TRBV28, the J gene TRBJ1-4; 7 positions match TRBD1. The CDR3 contains 16 residues. Germline V gene data show CDR1 as MDHEN and CDR2 as SYDVKM. V lost 3 bases and J lost 5; bases outside the gene matches: 9. CDR3 loop: CASSFYSGTANEKLFF. CDR3 sequence (DNA): TGTGCCAGCAGTTTTTATAGCGGGACAGCAAATGAAAAACTGTTTTTT.

The chain carries TRBV5-1 and TRBJ2-1; no clear D. Germline V lookup: CDR1 SGHRS, CDR2 YFSETQ. The CDR3 runs to 15 residues. Trimming removed 6 bases from V and 0 bases from J, with 13 bases in between. In DNA, the CDR3 is TGCGCCAGCATGACTCAACCGAGCTCCTACAATGAGCAGTTCTTC. The encoded protein is CASMTQPSSYNEQFF.

This CDR3 reads CASSLPGGSSYTF. The CDR3 DNA sequence: TGTGCCAGCTCGCTCCCCGGGGGGTCGAGCTACACCTTC. The chain links TRBV18 to TRBJ1-2, with D possibly TRBD1 on 5 matching bases. CDR3 length: 13 residues. From germline, CDR1 is KGHSH and CDR2 LQKENI. V lost 6 bases and J 9 bases, leaving 17 bases between the germline ends. Full variable domain (remainder filled in from reference TRBV18 and TRBJ1-2): NAGVMQNPRHLVRRRGQEARLRCSPMKGHSHVYWYRQLPEEGLKFMVYLQKENIIDESGMPKERFSAEFPKEGPSILRIQQVVRGDSAAYFCASSLPGGSSYTFGSGTRLTVV.

The chain joins TRBV15 to TRBJ1-4, with D unresolved. This CDR3 has 15 residues. CDR1 is LNHNV and CDR2 is YYDKDF in the germline V gene (reference sequence). Trimming removed 3 bases at V and 10 bases at J, with 18 bases between. DNA of the CDR3: TGTGCCACCAGCAGCCCCGGGCTCGTAGGAGGAAAACTGTTTTTT. It is translated as CATSSPGLVGGKLFF.